The sample holds one count of the clone carrying this T cell receptor (beta chain). A split of CD4+ cells into CD45RA+ naive and CD45RA-negative memory subsets was performed. Trimming took off 6 bases at V and 3 bases at J, with 14 bases between the two ends. The CDR3 length is 15 residues. Germline values: CDR1 SNHLY, CDR2 FYNNEI. Clones were sequenced by immunoSEQ multiplex PCR, and TCRdb holds only the in-frame ones, with some missing. The sample consists of under 550,000 clones, 90% to 96% of them appearing once. This sample stems from a study of shared clonotypes between healthy human individuals.

The rearrangement joins TRBV2 to TRBJ1-4; weak D call: TRBD1 (6 bases). The sequence was collected from a woman between 25 and 40 years old in good health. Material: naive CD4+ T cells sorted from blood. Subset here: CD45RA+ positively selected. CDR3 sequence: CASSPGQVANEKLFF. DNA for the CDR3: TGTGCCAGCAGCCCGGGACAAGTGGCTAATGAAAAACTGTTTTTT. Full variable domain (outside the CDR3, taken from reference TRBV2 and TRBJ1-4): EPEVTQTPSHQVTQMGQEVILRCVPISNHLYFYWYRQILGQKVEFLVSFYNNEISEKSEIFDDQFSVERPDGSNFTLKIRSTKLEDSAMYFCASSPGQVANEKLFFGSGTQLSVL.